This TCR beta chain was observed in a study of T cells in Graves' hyperthyroidism and ophthalmopathy (dated by TCRdb to about 2019). About the full investigation: Peripheral blood samples were taken at the time of initial diagnosis, prior to any treatment. Prospective prediction of ophthalmopathy was tested in an independent validation cohort of about 19 hyperthyroidism patients and some 17 patients who later progressed to ophthalmopathy. TCR Vbeta CDR3 sequencing of 120 to 150 peripheral blood samples (over 40 ophthalmopathy, 75 or so hyperthyroidism and some 17 progressor patients) is reported in the paper. In six Graves' hyperthyroidism patients, the study also compared T-cell repertoires from thyroid tissue with T-cell repertoires from blood. A discovery cohort of approximately 97 patients, fewer than 50 with Graves' ophthalmopathy and 55 to 60 with stable Graves' hyperthyroidism, was used to find distinguishing TCR V-J signatures. The 75 to 100 discovery patients were randomly divided into training and test sets at a 7:3 ratio. Following sampling, methimazole starting at 30 mg daily was given to hyperthyroidism patients, and high-dose intravenous methylprednisolone was given to ophthalmopathy patients.

The TCR beta CDR3 regions were amplified from RNA transcripts. For the first round of RT-PCR on the TCR CDR3, the HTBI primer set was used together with the Qiagen OneStep RT-PCR kit. Libraries were constructed in a second round of multiplex PCR, after which size selection and purification were carried out. Paired-end sequencing of the libraries was performed with 100 bp reads on an Illumina HiSeq2000. The paper's data handling went like this. Raw data were processed with SOAPnuke, discarding reads with adapters, uncalled bases, mean Phred below 15, or no exact constant-primer or identifier match. COPE v1.2.5 was used to merge high-quality paired reads, and clonotypes were defined as unique nucleotide sequences. MiTCR v1.1 was used to align the clonotypes against IMGT TRBV, TRBD and TRBJ reference segments. The analysis was restricted to V-J combinations with a frequency above 0.0001, which together covered about 99% of the repertoires. A TCS score was defined as the ratio of F50 (clonal expansion) to E x V (chaos), with BLOSUM62-based TCRdist applied between CDR3 peptides within each V-J. Welch's t-statistics and random forest reduced 450 to 600 V-J features to 13, which were used in a naive Bayes classifier (R e1071). Using fastp at Q25 and MiXCR, TCRdb reprocessed the public reads and kept productive beta chains. Rows with a matching CDR3 protein are joined into one entry that keeps the most common DNA and genes. The V and J calls here are based on TCRdb, not the publication. The sample profile shows around 620,000 distinct CDR3 sequences; 12% to 15% of them were found once. Roughly 6.9% of the sample is taken by the ten largest.

This clonotype was seen many times. The antigen this receptor binds is unknown. No base qualities exist here, and no much larger clone lies one base off it. Moderately to severely active disease, a Clinical Activity Score of at least 3, a NOSPECS grade of at least 4, and a duration under 3 months were present in ophthalmopathy patients. Any patient with an uncontrolled infection, another autoimmune disease, pregnancy or lactation was excluded. Diagnoses were based on clinical symptoms, serum thyroxine and TRAb, thyroid ultrasound and orbital computed tomography. PBMCs were separated from roughly 10 ml of fresh peripheral blood using Ficoll-Paque density gradient centrifugation. Total RNA was extracted with Trizol reagent, and quality was checked on an Agilent 2100 Bioanalyzer. General findings and caveats noted by the study authors: During validation, the model predicted progression to ophthalmopathy a median of approximately 6 months ahead of onset, with just under 71% sensitivity and under 85% specificity. No statistical method was used to fix the sample size in advance, and group allocation was not hidden from the investigators. Blood samples also contained most of the expanded thyroid clonotypes (frequency above 0.001), which suggests that blood repertoires may reflect thyroid immune responses. A model built on a 13 V-J signature distinguished ophthalmopathy from stable hyperthyroidism, reaching approximately 89% sensitivity and under 84% specificity in cross-validation and 80%/75% in testing.

CDR1 SGHTA and CDR2 FQGTGA are derived from the germline V gene. The CDR3, cysteine through phenylalanine, is 15 amino acids long. Only CDR3 DNA is held: 45 bases, read in frame from base 1. V has 3 bases trimmed and J has 5 bases trimmed; junction bases matching no gene number 6. The sample comprised blood. The chain is encoded by TRBV7-3 joined to TRBJ2-2, with 7 middle bases fitting TRBD1. The clonotype comes from a woman under 30 with Graves' ophthalmopathy. The sequence in DNA is TGTGCCAGCAGCTTCGGACCAGGGGGAACCGGGGAGCTGTTTTTT. This yields the protein CASSFGPGGTGELFF.